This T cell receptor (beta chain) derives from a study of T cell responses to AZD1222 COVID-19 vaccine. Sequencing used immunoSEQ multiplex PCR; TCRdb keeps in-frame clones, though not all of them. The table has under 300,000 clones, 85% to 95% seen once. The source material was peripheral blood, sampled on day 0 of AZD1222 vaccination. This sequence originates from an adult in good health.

CDR3 region: CASSLVEQVVYNEQFF. The DNA for the CDR3 is TGCGCCAGCAGCTTGGTTGAACAGGTTGTCTACAATGAGCAGTTCTTC. The chain employs TRBV5-1 and TRBJ2-1; weak D call: TRBD1 (5 bases). The length of the CDR3 is 16 residues. Between the trimmed V and J ends, which lost 0 bases and 3 bases, there was a span of 13 bases. The germline V gene has CDR1 SGHRS and CDR2 YFSETQ.